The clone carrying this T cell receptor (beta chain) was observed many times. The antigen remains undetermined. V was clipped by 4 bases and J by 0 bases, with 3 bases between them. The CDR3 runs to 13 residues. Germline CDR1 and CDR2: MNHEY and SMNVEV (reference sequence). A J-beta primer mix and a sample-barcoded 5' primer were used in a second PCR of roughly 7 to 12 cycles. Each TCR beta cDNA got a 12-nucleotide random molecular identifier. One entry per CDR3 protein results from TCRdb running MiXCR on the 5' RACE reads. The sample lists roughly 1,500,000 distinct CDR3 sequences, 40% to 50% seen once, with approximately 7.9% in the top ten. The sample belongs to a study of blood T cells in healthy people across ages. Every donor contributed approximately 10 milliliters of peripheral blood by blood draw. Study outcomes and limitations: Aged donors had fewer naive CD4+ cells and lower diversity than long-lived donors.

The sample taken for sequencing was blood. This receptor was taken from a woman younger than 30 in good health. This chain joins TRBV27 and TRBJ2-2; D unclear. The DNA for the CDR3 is TGTGCCAGCAGTTCATCGAACACCGGGGAGCTGTTTTTT. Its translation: CASSSSNTGELFF.